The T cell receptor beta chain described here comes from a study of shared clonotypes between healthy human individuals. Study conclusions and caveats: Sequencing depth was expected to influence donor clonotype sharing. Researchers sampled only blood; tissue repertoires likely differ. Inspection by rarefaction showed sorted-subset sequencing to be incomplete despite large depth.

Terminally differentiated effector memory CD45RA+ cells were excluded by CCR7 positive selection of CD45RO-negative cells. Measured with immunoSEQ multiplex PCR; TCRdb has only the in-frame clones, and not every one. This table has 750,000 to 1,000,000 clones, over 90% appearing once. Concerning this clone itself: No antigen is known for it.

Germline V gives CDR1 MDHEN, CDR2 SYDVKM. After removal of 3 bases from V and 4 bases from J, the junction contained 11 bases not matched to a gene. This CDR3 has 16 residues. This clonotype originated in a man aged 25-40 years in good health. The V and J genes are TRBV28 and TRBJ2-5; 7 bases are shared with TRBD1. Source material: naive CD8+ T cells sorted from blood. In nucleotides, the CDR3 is TGTGCCAGCAGTTTGAAAAAAAGGGGGCTGCGAGAGACCCAGTACTTC. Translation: CASSLKKRGLRETQYF.